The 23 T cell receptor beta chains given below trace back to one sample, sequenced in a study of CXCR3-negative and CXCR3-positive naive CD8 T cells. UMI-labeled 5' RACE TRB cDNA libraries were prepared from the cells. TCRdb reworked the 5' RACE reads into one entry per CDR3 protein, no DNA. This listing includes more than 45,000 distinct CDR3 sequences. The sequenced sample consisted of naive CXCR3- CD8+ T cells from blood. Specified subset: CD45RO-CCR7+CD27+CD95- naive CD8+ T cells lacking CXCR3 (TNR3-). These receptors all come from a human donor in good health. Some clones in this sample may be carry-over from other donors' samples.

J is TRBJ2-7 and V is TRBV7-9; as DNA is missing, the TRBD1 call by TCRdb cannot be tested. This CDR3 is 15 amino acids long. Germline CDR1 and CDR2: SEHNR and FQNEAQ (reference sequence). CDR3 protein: CASSLSLGQGGEQYF.

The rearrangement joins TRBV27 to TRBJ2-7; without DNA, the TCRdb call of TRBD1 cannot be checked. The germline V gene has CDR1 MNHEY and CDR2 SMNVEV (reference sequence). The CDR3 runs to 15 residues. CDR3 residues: CASSLFGGGSYEQYF.

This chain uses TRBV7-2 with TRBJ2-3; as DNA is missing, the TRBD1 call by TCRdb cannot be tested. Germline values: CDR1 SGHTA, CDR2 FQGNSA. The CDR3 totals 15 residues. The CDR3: CASRQGGGGSDTQYF.

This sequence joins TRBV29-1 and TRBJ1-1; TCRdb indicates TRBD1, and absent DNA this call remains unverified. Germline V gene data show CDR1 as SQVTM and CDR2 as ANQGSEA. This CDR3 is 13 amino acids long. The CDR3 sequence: CSVGVGQGAEAFF.

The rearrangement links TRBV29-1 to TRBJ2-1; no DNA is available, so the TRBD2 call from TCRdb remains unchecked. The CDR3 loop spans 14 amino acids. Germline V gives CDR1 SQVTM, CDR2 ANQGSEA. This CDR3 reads CSVRSGRAYNEQFF.

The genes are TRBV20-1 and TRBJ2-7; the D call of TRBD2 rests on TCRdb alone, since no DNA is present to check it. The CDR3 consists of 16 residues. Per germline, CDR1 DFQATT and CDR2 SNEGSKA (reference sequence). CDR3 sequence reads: CSARAPSGVAPYEQYF.

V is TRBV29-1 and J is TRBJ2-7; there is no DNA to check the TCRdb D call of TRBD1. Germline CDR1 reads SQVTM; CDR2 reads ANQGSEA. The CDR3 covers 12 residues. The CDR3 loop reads CSAWDRGNEQYF.

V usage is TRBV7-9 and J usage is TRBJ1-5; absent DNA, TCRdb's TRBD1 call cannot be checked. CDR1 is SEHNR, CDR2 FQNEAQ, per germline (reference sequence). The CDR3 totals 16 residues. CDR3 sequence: CASSLVGAYSNQPQHF.

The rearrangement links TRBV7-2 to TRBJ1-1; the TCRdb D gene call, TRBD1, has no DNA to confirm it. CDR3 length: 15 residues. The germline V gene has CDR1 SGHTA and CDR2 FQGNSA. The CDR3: CASSATGLMNTEAFF.

CDR3 amino acids: CASSLFAGTSASYEQYF. The chain has TRBV7-9 and TRBJ2-7; TCRdb selects TRBD2, and the lack of DNA leaves this call unchecked. The CDR3 has 17 amino acids. Germline V lookup: CDR1 SEHNR, CDR2 FQNEAQ (reference sequence).

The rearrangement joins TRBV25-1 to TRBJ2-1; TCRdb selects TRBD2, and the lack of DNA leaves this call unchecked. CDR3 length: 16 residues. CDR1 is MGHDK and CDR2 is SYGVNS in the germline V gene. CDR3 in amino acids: CASSDGGLLNNNEQFF.

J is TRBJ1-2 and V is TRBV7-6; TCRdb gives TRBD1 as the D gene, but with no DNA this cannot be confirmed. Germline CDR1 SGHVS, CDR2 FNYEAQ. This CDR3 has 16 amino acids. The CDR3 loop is CASRSRERQVMGGYTF.

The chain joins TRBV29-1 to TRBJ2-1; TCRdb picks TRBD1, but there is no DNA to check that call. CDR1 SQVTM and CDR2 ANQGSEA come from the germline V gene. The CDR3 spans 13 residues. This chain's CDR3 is CSGSGGSYNEQFF.

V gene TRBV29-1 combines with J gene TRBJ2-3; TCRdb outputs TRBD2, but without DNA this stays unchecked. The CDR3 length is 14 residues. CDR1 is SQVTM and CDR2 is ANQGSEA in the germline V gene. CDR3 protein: CSVPAPATGWAQYF.

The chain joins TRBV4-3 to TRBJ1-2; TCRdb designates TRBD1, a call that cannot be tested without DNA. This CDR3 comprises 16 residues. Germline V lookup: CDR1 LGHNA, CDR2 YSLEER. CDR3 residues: CASSQDIGQGNYGYTF.

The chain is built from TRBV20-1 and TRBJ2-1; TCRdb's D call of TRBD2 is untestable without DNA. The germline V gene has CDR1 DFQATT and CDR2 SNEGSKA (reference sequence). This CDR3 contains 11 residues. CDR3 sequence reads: CSASPSGVGFF.

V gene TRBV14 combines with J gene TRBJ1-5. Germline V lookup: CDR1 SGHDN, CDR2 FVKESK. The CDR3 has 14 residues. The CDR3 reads CASSLSVNNQPQHF.

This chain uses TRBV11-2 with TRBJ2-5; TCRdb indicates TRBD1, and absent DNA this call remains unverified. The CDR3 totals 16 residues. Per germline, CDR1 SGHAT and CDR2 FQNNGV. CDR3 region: CASRPGLGGYQETQYF.

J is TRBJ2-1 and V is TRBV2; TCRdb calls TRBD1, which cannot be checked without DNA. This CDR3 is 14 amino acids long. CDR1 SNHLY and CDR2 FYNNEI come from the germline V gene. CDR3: CASSEGAGGYEQFF. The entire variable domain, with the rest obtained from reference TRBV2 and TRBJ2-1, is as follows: EPEVTQTPSHQVTQMGQEVILRCVPISNHLYFYWYRQILGQKVEFLVSFYNNEISEKSEIFDDQFSVERPDGSNFTLKIRSTKLEDSAMYFCASSEGAGGYEQFFGPGTRLTVL.

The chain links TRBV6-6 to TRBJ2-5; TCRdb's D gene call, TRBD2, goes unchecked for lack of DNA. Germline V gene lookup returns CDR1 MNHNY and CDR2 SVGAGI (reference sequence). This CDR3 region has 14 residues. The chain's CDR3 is CATGLAEIQGTQYF.

CDR3 sequence: CASSSGTYEQYF. J is TRBJ2-7 and V is TRBV7-9; without DNA, the TCRdb call of TRBD1 cannot be checked. Germline-derived CDR1 and CDR2 are SEHNR and FQNEAQ (reference sequence). This CDR3 spans 12 amino acids.

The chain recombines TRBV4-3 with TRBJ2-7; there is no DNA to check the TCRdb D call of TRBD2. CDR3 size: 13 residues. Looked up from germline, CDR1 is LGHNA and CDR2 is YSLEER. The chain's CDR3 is CASSRGGAYEQYF.

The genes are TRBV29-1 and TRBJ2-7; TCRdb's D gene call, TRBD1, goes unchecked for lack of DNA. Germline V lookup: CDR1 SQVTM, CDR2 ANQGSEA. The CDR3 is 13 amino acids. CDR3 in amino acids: CTVEVRGTGEQYF.